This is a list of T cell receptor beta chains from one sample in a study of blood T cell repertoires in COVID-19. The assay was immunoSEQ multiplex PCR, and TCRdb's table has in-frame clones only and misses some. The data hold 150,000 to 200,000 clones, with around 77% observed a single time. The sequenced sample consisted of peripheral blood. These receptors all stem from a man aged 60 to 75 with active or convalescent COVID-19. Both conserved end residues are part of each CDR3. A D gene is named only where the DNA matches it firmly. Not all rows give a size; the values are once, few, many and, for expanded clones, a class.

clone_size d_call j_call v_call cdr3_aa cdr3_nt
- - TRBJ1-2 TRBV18 CASSPPSSSGYGYTF TGTGCCAGCTCACCACCGAGCAGTTCGGGATATGGCTACACCTTC
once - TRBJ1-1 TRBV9 CASSVGGGGGTEAFF TGTGCCAGCAGCGTAGGGGGGGGAGGTGGCACTGAAGCTTTCTTT
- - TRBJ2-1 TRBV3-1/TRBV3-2 CASSQVLAADSYNEQFF TGTGCCAGCAGCCAAGTATTAGCGGCCGACTCCTACAATGAGCAGTTCTTC
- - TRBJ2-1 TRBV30 CAWSVLGRQYNEQFF TGTGCCTGGAGTGTATTGGGGCGGCAATACAATGAGCAGTTCTTC
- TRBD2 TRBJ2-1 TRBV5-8 CASSLGIAGGGEQFF TGTGCCAGCAGCTTGGGAATAGCGGGAGGCGGTGAGCAGTTCTTC
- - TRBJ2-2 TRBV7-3 CASSLESANTGELFF TGTGCCAGCAGCTTAGAAAGCGCGAACACCGGGGAGCTGTTTTTT
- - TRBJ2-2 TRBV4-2 CASSRAGSENTGELFF TGTGCCAGCAGCCGAGCGGGTAGCGAGAACACCGGGGAGCTGTTTTTT
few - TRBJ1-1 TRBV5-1 CASSWSGNTEAFF TGCGCCAGCAGCTGGTCAGGGAACACTGAAGCTTTCTTT
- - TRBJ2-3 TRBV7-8 CASSFWSQTDTQYF TGTGCCAGCAGCTTCTGGAGTCAGACAGATACGCAGTATTTT
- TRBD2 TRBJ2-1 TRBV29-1 CSIRLAGGVNEQFF TGCAGCATACGGCTAGCGGGAGGGGTAAATGAGCAGTTCTTC
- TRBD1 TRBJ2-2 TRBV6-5 CASRRQGSGAGELFF TGTGCCAGCCGTAGACAGGGAAGTGGCGCCGGGGAGCTGTTTTTT
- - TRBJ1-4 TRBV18 CASSPGPNEKLFF TGTGCCAGCTCACCAGGGCCTAATGAAAAACTGTTTTTT
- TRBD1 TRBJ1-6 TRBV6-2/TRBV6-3 CASSIGQGTPLHF TGTGCCAGCAGCATCGGACAGGGAACACCCCTCCACTTT
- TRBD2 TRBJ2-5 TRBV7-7 CASSPRLAGTAQYF TGTGCCAGCAGCCCAAGACTAGCGGGGACGGCCCAGTACTTC
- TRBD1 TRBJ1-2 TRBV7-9 CASSSFRDRGRLDYGYTF TGTGCCAGCAGCTCATTCCGGGACAGGGGGCGGTTAGACTATGGCTACACCTTC
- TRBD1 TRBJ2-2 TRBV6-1 CASSGGQGILNTGELFF TGTGCCAGCAGTGGGGGACAGGGAATCCTTAACACCGGGGAGCTGTTTTTT
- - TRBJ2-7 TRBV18 CASSPDRQWEQYF TGTGCCAGCTCACCGGATAGACAGTGGGAGCAGTACTTC
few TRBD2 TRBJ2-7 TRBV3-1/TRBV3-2 CASSQEGTRYEQYF TGTGCCAGCAGCCAAGAGGGGACTAGGTACGAGCAGTACTTC
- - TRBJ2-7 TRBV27 CASRLTGSYEQYF TGTGCCAGCAGATTAACAGGTTCCTACGAGCAGTACTTC
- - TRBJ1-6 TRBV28 CASSRDLNSPLHF TGTGCCAGCAGTCGGGACTTGAATTCACCCCTCCACTTT
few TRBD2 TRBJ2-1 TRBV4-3 CASSQEEGLAGDNEQFF TGCGCCAGCAGCCAAGAAGAGGGACTAGCGGGAGACAATGAGCAGTTCTTC
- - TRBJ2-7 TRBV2 CASVAAQSWEQYF TGTGCCAGCGTTGCTGCCCAGTCGTGGGAGCAGTACTTC
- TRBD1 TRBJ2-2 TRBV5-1 CASSLSGQGAAGELFF TGCGCCAGCAGCTTGTCGGGACAGGGGGCCGCCGGGGAGCTGTTTTTT
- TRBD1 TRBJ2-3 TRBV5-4 CASTPGQGDRDTQYF TGTGCCAGCACCCCCGGGCAGGGGGACCGCGATACGCAGTATTTT
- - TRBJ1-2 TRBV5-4 CASSLEPGSYTF TGTGCCAGCAGCTTGGAACCGGGGAGCTACACCTTC
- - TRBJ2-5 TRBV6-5 CASRRAQETQYF TGTGCCAGCAGGCGGGCCCAAGAGACCCAGTACTTC
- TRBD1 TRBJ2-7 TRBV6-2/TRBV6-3 CASSRTGGAYEQYF TGTGCCAGCAGTCGGACAGGGGGAGCCTACGAGCAGTACTTC
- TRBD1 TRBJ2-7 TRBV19 CASSLDRDRGIYEQYF TGTGCCAGTAGTTTGGACCGGGACAGGGGAATTTACGAGCAGTACTTC
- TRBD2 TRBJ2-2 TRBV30 CAWSKGPASGNHPGELFF TGTGCCTGGAGTAAGGGACCGGCTAGCGGGAATCATCCCGGGGAGCTGTTTTTT
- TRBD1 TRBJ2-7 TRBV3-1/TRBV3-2 CASSPWDRGAGGEQYF TGTGCCAGCAGCCCCTGGGACAGGGGAGCCGGTGGCGAGCAGTACTTC
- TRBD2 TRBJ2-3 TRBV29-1 CSVKPGLGADTQYF TGCAGCGTAAAACCGGGACTAGGGGCAGATACGCAGTATTTT
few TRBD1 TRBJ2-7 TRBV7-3 CAIELTGNDEQYF TGTGCCATAGAATTGACAGGGAACGACGAGCAGTACTTC
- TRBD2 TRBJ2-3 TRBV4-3 CASSQAALIAGAKDTQYF TGCGCCAGCAGCCAAGCTGCCTTGATAGCGGGAGCGAAAGATACGCAGTATTTT
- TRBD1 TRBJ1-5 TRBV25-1 CASMETGFNQPQHF TGTGCCAGCATGGAGACAGGGTTTAATCAGCCCCAGCATTTT
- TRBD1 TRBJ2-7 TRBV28 CASSRLKRTGTIYEQYF TGTGCCAGCAGTCGTCTGAAGCGGACAGGGACCATCTACGAGCAGTACTTC
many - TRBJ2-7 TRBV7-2 CASSSDMYEQYF TGTGCCAGCAGCTCGGACATGTACGAGCAGTACTTC